The T cell receptor beta chain described here comes from a study of T-cell reconstitution after alpha-beta-depleted transplantation in children (dated by TCRdb to 2016 to 2017). In the study overall: T-cell immune reconstitution after TCRalphabeta/CD19-depleted allogeneic hematopoietic cell transplantation in children was quantitatively tracked in the study by means of TCR repertoire profiling.

A few counts support this clonotype. Its specific antigen is unknown. No much larger clone is present one base from it, and per-base qualities are unavailable. Library construction relied on PCR. Sequencing took place on an Illumina HiSeq 2500. TCR libraries were prepared with molecular barcoding, using unique molecular identifiers to normalize TCRbeta repertoire quantification. TCRdb took the public reads, trimmed them with fastp at Q25, ran MiXCR for clone calling and kept in-frame beta chains. For every CDR3 protein sequence, its rows merge into one entry that carries the most common genes and DNA. The sample table contains some 500,000 distinct CDR3 sequences; only one count was recorded for approximately 20% of them. 3.3% of the sample lies in the top ten. The V end gives up 4 bases and the J end 0 bases, leaving 9 bases in the junction not matched to a gene. Including the terminal cysteine and phenylalanine, the CDR3 comprises 16 residues. Only the CDR3 region is kept as DNA, spanning 48 bases read in frame from base 1. CDR1 is given as MGHRA and CDR2 as YSYEKL, both from the germline V gene.

The receptor's source is a human donor who donated a stem cell graft to a child with acute lymphoblastic leukemia. The chain links TRBV4-1 with TRBJ2-7, and TRBD2 aligns with 7 junction nucleotides. Sequenced material: PBMCs from the stem cell graft donor, taken from the stem cell graft. The nucleotides are TGCGCCAGCAGCCCCTTGGGACTACCGTACTCCTACGAGCAGTACTTC. Translated, this gives CASSPLGLPYSYEQYF.